Listed here are 21 T cell receptor beta chains from one sample, sequenced in a study of T cells in women clearing cervical HPV infection. Profiling relied on immunoSEQ multiplex PCR, and the TCRdb table lists in-frame clones only, not all of them. The table lists approximately 40,000 clones. Material for sequencing was blood buffy coat. The receptor source for this set is a woman between 18 and 70 years old with a cervical HPV16 infection that either progressed to CIN3+ or cleared (not recorded which).

With regard to this clone: The missing CDR3 end, 3 residues past where the read stops, is filled in from the germline J gene. The chain employs TRBV10-3 and TRBJ2-7; TRBD2 agrees at 8 bases. V was clipped by 8 bases and J by 6 bases; unmatched bases: 12. Germline lookup yields CDR1 ENHRY and CDR2 SYGVKD. This CDR3 spans 14 amino acids. The sequenced CDR3 bases are TGTGCCATCGGCACTAGCGGCAACCGTGGCGAG. This sequence encodes CAIGTSGNRGE. The full CDR3 is CAIGTSGNRGEQYF.

As to this clone: From the germline J gene comes the end of the CDR3, since the read stops 3 residues before it. The rearrangement joins TRBV5-1 to TRBJ1-5, with D perhaps TRBD1 (6 bases). Germline CDR1 reads SGHRS; CDR2 reads YFSETQ. CDR3 length: 15 amino acids. The V end was cut by 4 bases, the J end by 1 base, with 12 bases between. CDR3 region: CASSRGGQSNQPQHF. CDR3 DNA (partial): TGCGCCAGCAGCCGGGGCGGACAGAGCAATCAGCCC.

In regard to this clone: The CDR3 is cut off 3 residues early in the read; its end comes from the germline J gene. The chain recombines TRBV11-2 with TRBJ2-1, with TRBD1 matching 8 bases. Germline V gives CDR1 SGHAT, CDR2 FQNNGV. This CDR3 has 14 amino acids. V lost 1 base and J lost 8; bases outside the gene matches: 4. CDR3 amino acids: CASSLGTGFDEQFF. CDR3 DNA (partial): TGTGCCAGCAGCTTAGGGACAGGGTTCGATGAG.

CDR3 bases read: TGTGCCAGTAGTATTGGACAGGGAACCGGGGAG. This codes for CASSIGQGTGE. Given in full, the CDR3 is CASSIGQGTGELFF. The chain combines TRBV19 with TRBJ2-2; 8 bases align to TRBD1. The read terminates 3 residues ahead of where the CDR3 ends, so the germline J gene completes it. The CDR3 contains 14 residues. V gave up 3 bases and J gave up 5 bases; unmatched junction bases: 2. Germline V gene lookup returns CDR1 LNHDA and CDR2 SQIVND (reference sequence).

On this clone itself: The read terminates 3 residues ahead of where the CDR3 ends, so the germline J gene completes it. The rearrangement links TRBV2 to TRBJ2-7; TRBD1 is a possible D gene (6 bases). The V and J ends lost 3 bases and 0 bases respectively, with 12 bases between them. This CDR3 is built from 15 residues. Germline V gene sequence: CDR1 SNHLY, CDR2 FYNNEI. Incomplete CDR3 DNA: TGTGCCAGCAGTGAGGGGGCGGCGAACTCCTACGAG. It encodes CASSEGAANSYE. From start to end, the CDR3 is CASSEGAANSYEQYF.

This clone is medium-sized (0.01 to 0.1%) by frequency. The CDR3 end falls 3 residues outside the read, so it is completed with the germline J gene. The chain has TRBV19 and TRBJ2-3, with TRBD1 as a possible D gene (5 bases). The V end lost 6 bases, the J end lost 6 bases, and 13 bases lay between the germline ends. Germline assignment: CDR1 LNHDA and CDR2 SQIVND (reference sequence). This CDR3 spans 13 amino acids. The CDR3 is CASSSTSGDTQYF. CDR3 DNA (partial): TGTGCCAGTAGCAGTACGTCAGGGGATACG.

Remarks on this clone: The read gets to within 3 residues of the CDR3 end, and the germline J gene fills in the rest. The V gene is TRBV27, the J gene TRBJ2-2, with 7 bases aligning to TRBD1. V trimming: 5 bases; J trimming: 3 bases; junction bases outside the gene matches: 18. The CDR3 sequence is 19 residues long. The germline CDR1 and CDR2 sequences are MNHEY and SMNVEV (reference sequence). CDR3 DNA, as far as it was read: TGTGCCAGCAGTCTGTTAAATCCCCAAGGGGGCGCGGACACCGGGGAG. This sequence encodes CASSLLNPQGGADTGE. The CDR3 as a whole reads CASSLLNPQGGADTGELFF.

Note on this clone: With the read ending 3 residues before the CDR3 end, the germline J gene is used to fill in that end. The V gene is TRBV19, the J gene TRBJ2-1, with a possible D match to TRBD1 (5 bases). The germline gives CDR1 LNHDA, CDR2 SQIVND (reference sequence). V was trimmed by 7 bases and J by 6 bases, leaving 19 bases between them. The CDR3 contains 15 residues. The CDR3 bases that were read are TGTGCCAGTACTGACGGCAGGGCTCAGGTCAATGAG. Translated: CASTDGRAQVNE. The CDR3 in full is CASTDGRAQVNEQFF.

On this clone itself: Read data end 3 residues before the CDR3 end; the end is taken from the germline J gene. This chain uses TRBV19 with TRBJ2-2; 10 bases align to TRBD1. This CDR3 is 14 amino acids long. Germline V gene sequence: CDR1 LNHDA, CDR2 SQIVND (reference sequence). With 7 bases clipped from V and 6 bases from J, the junction kept 5 bases outside the gene matches. CDR3 amino acids: CASTRDRGPGELFF. The CDR3 bases that were read are TGTGCCAGTACCCGGGACAGGGGACCCGGGGAG.

Worth noting for this clone: The read ends 3 residues shy of where the CDR3 ends; the end is completed using the germline J gene. The V gene is TRBV7-9, the J gene TRBJ1-2; D gene uncertain. V was shortened by 2 bases and J by 4 bases, with 11 bases between the two germline ends. The CDR3 is made up of 14 amino acids. Germline V gene sequence: CDR1 SEHNR, CDR2 FQNEAQ (reference sequence). The CDR3 loop reads CASSLSEKAYGYTF. The CDR3 bases that were read are TGTGCCAGCAGCTTAAGTGAAAAGGCCTATGGC.

On this clone itself: The read is 3 residues too short to cover the CDR3 end, so that end is filled in from the germline J gene. The chain is built from TRBV6-2 or TRBV6-3 and TRBJ2-1; D perhaps matches TRBD2 (5 bases). CDR3 length: 13 amino acids. In germline, CDR1 is MNHEY, CDR2 SVGEGT. V lost 11 bases to trimming and J lost 8 bases, with 19 bases between them. Incomplete CDR3 DNA: TGTGCCGCTACTAGTTTCATGTTCGATGAG. This gives the protein CAATSFMFDE. The full CDR3 protein reads CAATSFMFDEQFF.

Worth noting for this clone: From the germline J gene comes the end of the CDR3, since the read stops 3 residues before it. The gene calls are TRBV7-9 and TRBJ1-1; the D gene is possibly TRBD1 (5 bases). The V gene's germline CDR1 is SEHNR and CDR2 FQNEAQ (reference sequence). The CDR3 loop spans 15 amino acids. The chain's CDR3 is CASSLLEGPKETAFF. The part of the CDR3 DNA that was read is TGTGCCAGCAGCCTCCTTGAGGGGCCCAAAGAGACC.

On this clone: The CDR3 end lies 3 residues beyond the end of the read and is filled in from the germline J gene. The rearrangement uses TRBV13 and TRBJ2-1, with a possible D match to TRBD2 (6 bases). Germline V gene data show CDR1 as PRHDT and CDR2 as FYEKMQ (reference sequence). The germline V and J ends were trimmed by 5 bases and 2 bases, with 19 bases remaining between them. The CDR3 extends over 17 amino acids. CDR3 sequence: CASSDELARGTYNEQFF. The CDR3 DNA, read in part, is TGTGCCAGCAGCGACGAGCTAGCGCGAGGGACCTACAATGAG.

Details on this clone: The CDR3 end falls 3 residues outside the read, so it is completed with the germline J gene. V is TRBV19 and J is TRBJ2-2; D may be TRBD1 (5 bases). The CDR3 runs to 12 residues. CDR1 LNHDA and CDR2 SQIVND come from the germline V gene (reference sequence). CDR3 in amino acids: CASSIKGATLFF. The sequenced CDR3 bases are TGTGCCAGTAGTATCAAAGGGGCAACG.

A note on this clone: The CDR3 extends 3 residues past the end of the read, so its final part is completed from the germline J gene. The chain employs TRBV19 and TRBJ1-5; D not resolved. The CDR3 sequence is 11 residues long. V lost 3 bases to trimming and J lost 6 bases, with 3 bases between them. Per the germline V gene, CDR1 is LNHDA and CDR2 is SQIVND (reference sequence). The covered CDR3 bases are TGTGCCAGTAGTATCGGTCAGCCC. Translating it yields CASSIGQP. The full CDR3 protein reads CASSIGQPQHF.

To note about this clone: The read ends 3 residues shy of where the CDR3 ends; the end is completed using the germline J gene. The V gene is TRBV7-8, the J gene TRBJ2-3, with 7 positions matching TRBD2. Germline V gene sequence: CDR1 SGHVS, CDR2 FQNEAQ. Trimming removed 7 bases from V and 2 bases from J; junction bases left unmatched: 15. The CDR3 totals 17 residues. The sequenced CDR3 bases are TGTGCCAGCAAAGCGGGACCCTCCTTTCGGCACACAGATACG. This sequence encodes CASKAGPSFRHTDT. Given in full, the CDR3 is CASKAGPSFRHTDTQYF.

In regard to this clone: Its ends do not fully match the called genes, so a read error is possible. The CDR3 end is not reached by the read, which stops 3 residues before it; the germline J gene fills it in. The chain employs TRBV30 and TRBJ2-3, with TRBD2 as a possible D gene (5 bases). In germline, CDR1 is GTSNPN, CDR2 SVGIG (reference sequence). CDR3 length: 13 amino acids. CDR3 sequence reads: CAWSGASRDTQYF. The sequenced part of the CDR3 DNA is TGTGCCTGGAGTGGGGCTAGCAGAGATACG.

A note on this clone: Read data end 3 residues before the CDR3 end; the end is taken from the germline J gene. The V gene is TRBV5-1, the J gene TRBJ1-2; D perhaps matches TRBD1 (6 bases). The CDR3 contains 16 residues. The V gene's germline CDR1 is SGHRS and CDR2 YFSETQ. The V gene lost 4 bases and the J gene lost 4 bases, with 20 bases spanning the gap. The CDR3 protein is CASSPHTGISSYGYTF. Incomplete CDR3 DNA: TGCGCCAGCAGCCCTCATACAGGGATTTCTAGCTATGGC.

In regard to this clone: The observed sequence ends 3 residues before the CDR3 terminus, with the missing tail filled in from the germline J gene. V is TRBV19 and J is TRBJ2-7; 8 positions match TRBD1. The CDR3 has 16 residues. The ends lost 3 bases at V and 5 bases at J; junction bases unmatched: 12. The germline V gene encodes CDR1 LNHDA and CDR2 SQIVND (reference sequence). The CDR3 loop is CASSISLRQGFHEQYF. Incomplete CDR3 DNA: TGTGCCAGTAGTATTAGCTTGCGACAGGGGTTTCACGAG.

As concerns this clone: The read halts 3 residues ahead of the CDR3 end, with the missing end drawn from the germline J gene. V is TRBV20-1 and J is TRBJ2-4; D perhaps matches TRBD1 (6 bases). Germline loops: CDR1 DFQATT, CDR2 SNEGSKA (reference sequence). The CDR3 loop spans 14 amino acids. The V gene lost 1 base and the J gene lost 7 bases, with 14 bases spanning the gap. CDR3 DNA (partial): TGCAGTGCTAGAGTGGGCCCGGACAGCAACATT. Translation: CSARVGPDSNI. The entire CDR3 protein reads CSARVGPDSNIQYF.

CDR3 DNA (partial): TGTGCCAGCTCACCACCGTTGACAGGGAGCCATGGC. It translates to CASSPPLTGSHG. The complete CDR3 sequence is CASSPPLTGSHGYTF. The chain employs TRBV18 and TRBJ1-2; 7 bases map to TRBD1. The CDR3 goes on 3 residues after the read ends, and that part is filled in from the germline J gene. The CDR3 is 15 residues long. CDR1 and CDR2 (germline): KGHSH, LQKENI. V shed 0 bases and J 6 bases; nucleotides not matched to a gene: 7.